This TCR beta chain was recorded in a study of blood T cell repertoires in COVID-19. Turning to the study itself: Donors in the United States, Italy and Spain gave samples during acute or convalescent COVID-19. PBMCs, B-cell-depleted T cells, or T cells were the source of the cDNA or gDNA that made up the material.

Germline CDR1 and CDR2: KGHSH and LQKENI. The CDR3 totals 16 residues. The trim removed 4 bases at V and 6 bases at J, leaving 8 bases unmatched. Authors' analysis steps: The authors estimated nucleated cell counts from reference gene primer amplification. Only in-frame clones appear in the TCRdb table, and some are missing; sequencing was by immunoSEQ multiplex PCR. V, J and clone size were drawn from that table, and D and trimming were deduced from the DNA. This table holds approximately 280,000 clones, around 86% found once. The specimen was peripheral blood. This chain links TRBV18 with TRBJ2-2; 10 bases line up with TRBD2. This clonotype was sampled from a woman in her thirties who had recovered from COVID-19. CDR3 nucleotides: TGTGCCAGCTCACTAACTAGCGGGACTAGTTCCGGGGAGCTGTTTTTT. It translates to CASSLTSGTSSGELFF.